What follows is one TCR beta chain and its context. Its matching antigen is unknown. This sample was included in a study of Ad26.COV2.S vaccination and SARS-CoV-2 variants. The treatment is: around 19 received Ad26.COV2.S at low or high dose, single or two shots; 5 received placebo; per-sample allocation not given. The samples were gathered on day 63 after the first injection of vaccine or placebo. The data were produced by immunoSEQ multiplex PCR, yet TCRdb's version contains in-frame clones alone and is incomplete. In the table there are 200,000 to 250,000 clones, around 87% of which are singletons. Overall study results and limits: From the TCR breadth and depth analyses, total T cell responses may have been underestimated. Vaccine recipients had higher spike-specific TCR breadth than placebo recipients.

The CDR3 length is 13 residues. In germline, CDR1 is ENHRY, CDR2 SYGVKD. Trimming removed 10 bases from V and 0 bases from J, with 10 bases in between. Material: peripheral blood, obtained in a trial of Ad26.COV2.S vaccine versus placebo. The TCR comes from a person aged 18 to 65 who received the Ad26.COV2.S COVID-19 vaccine or a placebo. This sequence joins TRBV10-3 and TRBJ1-3; D remains unclear. CDR3 in amino acids: CARLVLSGNTIYF. In DNA, the CDR3 is TGTGCCAGACTAGTTCTCTCTGGAAACACCATATATTTT.